This TCR beta chain comes out of a study of T cells in localized non-small cell lung cancer (dated by TCRdb to the early 2020s). General notes on the study: The study examined T cell repertoires in approximately 240 patients with early-stage NSCLC and compared tumors with uninvolved tumor-adjacent lungs. The cohort consisted of about 240 treatment-naive NSCLC patients whose localized lung tumors had been resected. Of the NSCLC patients, approximately 130 were male and around 99 were female, and the mean age was about 69 years.

Worth noting for this clone: Its antigen target is currently unknown. No base-level quality is on record; no much larger clone is a single base apart.

TCR beta CDR3 regions were sequenced from DNA using the immunoSEQ Assay. Turning to the authors' computational methods: To compute T cell density, TCR beta template counts were normalized to usable DNA, which was estimated by amplifying housekeeping genes. Richness was estimated with the preseqR package, extrapolating to 400,000 templates for PBMC samples and 120,000 templates for tissue samples. Clonality was calculated as one minus Pielou's evenness. Tissue-enriched TCRs were identified through differential abundance testing performed on productive amino-acid clonotypes, with a minimum total count of 5 and an alpha of 0.1. The Jaccard Index and the Morisita Overlap Index were used to quantify repertoire overlap between compartments. GLIPH grouped TCR beta CDR3s together with public tetramer-defined viral CDR3s, and a viral motif had to include at least three viral sequences and show V-gene enrichment. TCRdb mirrors the immuneACCESS table, restricted to in-frame sequences. Some clones are absent from its copies; in checked studies, under half trace to an unresolved V gene, and the reason for the others is unknown. V and J calls and clone size follow that table, whereas D and trimming were derived from the DNA. The sample yields 100,000 to 150,000 clones; roughly 90% were counted once. The ten top clones hold 1.7% of the sample.

At diagnosis, tumor, uninvolved tumor-adjacent lung and peripheral blood were collected and then preserved as a mix of FFPE and fresh-frozen material. For TCR repertoire profiling, blood samples were analyzed in the form of peripheral blood mononuclear cells. The paper as a whole reports these results and caveats: A median of 57 of the top 100 tumor clones turned up in the paired uninvolved adjacent lung, and approximately 30 of those clones also ranked among the top 100 of that same adjacent lung. Higher blood T cell density associated with longer overall survival, while higher adjacent-lung clonality associated with shorter survival. Because the study design was exploratory, TCR variables were selected using unadjusted p-values without false-discovery rate correction. Because multi-region tumor sequencing was not performed, intratumor heterogeneity could not be ruled out. The highest T cell clonality was observed in uninvolved tumor-adjacent lung, where clonality exceeded that of tumor, suggesting that antigenic responses were more focused in uninvolved tumor-adjacent lung.

V gives up 2 bases and J gives up 0 bases, and the segment between their germline ends measures 8 bases. CDR1 and CDR2 were assigned from the germline V gene as MDHEN and SYDVKM. Spanning cysteine to phenylalanine, the CDR3 consists of 15 amino acids. Of the read, only the CDR3 DNA is kept; its 45 bases are in frame from base 1. The chain links TRBV28 with TRBJ1-3, with the D gene too uncertain to name. This receptor was identified in a female donor aged 60 or older with stage I lung adenocarcinoma. Sequencing used peripheral blood, obtained before any cancer treatment. CDR3 loop: CASSLTGRSGNTIYF. The DNA is as follows: TGTGCCAGCAGTTTAACTGGGCGCTCTGGAAACACCATATATTTT.